This T cell receptor beta chain was obtained from a study of shared T cell receptors in the human thymus. Method: immunoSEQ multiplex PCR; TCRdb's copy keeps in-frame clones and lacks some. This sample has 540,000 or so clones, with about 80% found just once. The CDR3 covers 14 residues. Trimming stripped 6 bases from V and 2 bases from J, with 14 bases between. CDR1 is SQVTM and CDR2 is ANQGSEA in the germline V gene. This sample also appeared in a second study, on human thymus T cells.

This chain uses TRBV29-1 with TRBJ2-1; D is perhaps TRBD1 (7 bases). The sequenced sample consisted of thymocytes. The receptor comes from a boy under three years old with a congenital heart defect. CDR3 amino acids: CSVARGAPYNEQFF. The DNA for the CDR3 is TGCAGCGTGGCCAGGGGGGCACCCTACAATGAGCAGTTCTTC.